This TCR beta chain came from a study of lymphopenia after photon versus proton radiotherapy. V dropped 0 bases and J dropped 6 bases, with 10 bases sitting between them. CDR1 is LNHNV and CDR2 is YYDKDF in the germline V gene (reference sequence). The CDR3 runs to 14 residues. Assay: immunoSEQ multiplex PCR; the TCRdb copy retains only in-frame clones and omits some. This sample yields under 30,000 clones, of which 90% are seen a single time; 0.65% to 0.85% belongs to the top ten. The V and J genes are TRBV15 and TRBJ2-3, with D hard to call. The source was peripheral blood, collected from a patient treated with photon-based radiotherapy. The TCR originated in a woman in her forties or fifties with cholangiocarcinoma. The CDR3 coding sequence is TGTGCCACCAGCAGAGATCTCTTTGTGGATACGCAGTATTTT. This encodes CATSRDLFVDTQYF.